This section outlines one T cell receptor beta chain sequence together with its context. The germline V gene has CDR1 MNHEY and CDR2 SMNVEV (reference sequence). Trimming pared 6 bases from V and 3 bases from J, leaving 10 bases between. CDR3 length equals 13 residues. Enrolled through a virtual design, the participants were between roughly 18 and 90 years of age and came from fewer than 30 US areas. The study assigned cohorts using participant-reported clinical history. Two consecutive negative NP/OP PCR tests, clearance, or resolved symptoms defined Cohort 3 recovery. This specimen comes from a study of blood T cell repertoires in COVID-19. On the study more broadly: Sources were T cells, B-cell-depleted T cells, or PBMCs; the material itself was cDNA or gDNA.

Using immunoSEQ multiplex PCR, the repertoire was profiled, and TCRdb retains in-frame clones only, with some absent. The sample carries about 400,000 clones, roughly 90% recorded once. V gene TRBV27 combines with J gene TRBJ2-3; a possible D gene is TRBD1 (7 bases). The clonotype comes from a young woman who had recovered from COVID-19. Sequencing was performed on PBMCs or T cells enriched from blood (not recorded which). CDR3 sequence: CASRQGGTDTQYF. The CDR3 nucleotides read TGTGCCAGCAGGCAGGGGGGAACAGATACGCAGTATTTT.